Following are 4 T cell receptor beta chains from one sample sequenced in a study of blood T cell repertoires in COVID-19. Method: immunoSEQ multiplex PCR; TCRdb's copy keeps in-frame clones and lacks some. The profile shows 40,000 to 60,000 clones, more than 65% of them singletons. The sample was peripheral blood. The receptor set was obtained from a woman aged 70-85 years with acute or convalescent COVID-19.

V and J are TRBV29-1 and TRBJ1-1; D unclear. CDR1 SQVTM and CDR2 ANQGSEA come from the germline V gene. This CDR3 comprises 13 residues. The V end lost 2 bases, the J end lost 1 base, and 8 bases lay between the germline ends. DNA of the CDR3: TGCAGCGTTGAAAGACGGAGGAACACTGAAGCTTTCTTT. Protein: CSVERRRNTEAFF.

This clone was counted a few times. This chain links TRBV7-2 with TRBJ2-1; TRBD2 matches 10 bases. The CDR3 consists of 17 residues. CDR1 and CDR2 from the germline V gene are SGHTA and FQGNSA. V lost 1 base to trimming and J lost 5 bases; unmatched junction nucleotides: 8. The CDR3 nucleotides are TGTGCCAGCAGCTTAGGCGGGTCCGGGACTAGCGACAATGAGCAGTTCTTC. Amino acid sequence: CASSLGGSGTSDNEQFF.

The chain joins TRBV7-6 to TRBJ2-3; tentatively, D is TRBD1 (6 bases). With 4 bases removed from V and 0 bases from J, the gap between germline ends came to 14 bases. This CDR3 has 16 amino acids. Germline V CDR1 and CDR2: SGHVS, FNYEAQ. CDR3 residues: CASSSDRMTSTDTQYF. For the CDR3, the DNA is TGTGCCAGCAGCTCCGACAGGATGACTAGCACAGATACGCAGTATTTT.

This clone counts as medium-sized. The CDR3 region is CASSVRQGALEQYF. The CDR3 coding sequence is TGCGCCAGCAGTGTTCGGCAGGGTGCCCTCGAGCAGTACTTC. V usage is TRBV10-1 and J usage is TRBJ2-7; perhaps TRBD1 as D (5 bases). Germline V gene sequence: CDR1 WNHNN, CDR2 SYGVQD (reference sequence). There are 14 residues in the CDR3. The V end was cut by 4 bases, the J end by 6 bases, with 16 bases between.